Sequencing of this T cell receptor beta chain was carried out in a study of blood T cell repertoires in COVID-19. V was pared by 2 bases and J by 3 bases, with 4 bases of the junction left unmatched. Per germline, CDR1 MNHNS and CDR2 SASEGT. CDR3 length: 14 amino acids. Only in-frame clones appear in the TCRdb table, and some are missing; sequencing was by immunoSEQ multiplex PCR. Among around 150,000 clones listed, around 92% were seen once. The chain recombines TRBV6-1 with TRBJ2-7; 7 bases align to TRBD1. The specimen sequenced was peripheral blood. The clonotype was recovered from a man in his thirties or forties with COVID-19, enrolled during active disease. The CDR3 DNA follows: TGTGCCAGCAGTGAAAATCGGGACAGCTACGAGCAGTACTTC. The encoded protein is CASSENRDSYEQYF.